This T cell receptor beta chain came from a study of blood T cell repertoires in COVID-19. Study background: There were acute and convalescent COVID-19 samples, and they came from the United States, Italy and Spain. PBMCs, B-cell-depleted T cells, or T cells provided the cDNA or gDNA that made up the material.

Trimming removed 5 bases from V and 2 bases from J, with 10 bases in between. The CDR3 loop spans 15 amino acids. In germline, CDR1 is MNHEY, CDR2 SMNVEV (reference sequence). In the source study's methods: Amplification of reference gene primers was used by the study to estimate nucleated cell counts. Measured with immunoSEQ multiplex PCR; TCRdb has only the in-frame clones, and not every one. The V and J calls and clone size come from that table; D and trimming were worked out from the DNA. The data hold roughly 210,000 clones, with about 88% observed a single time. The source is a man aged 65 to 79 with acute or convalescent COVID-19. The sequencing input was peripheral blood. The chain is built from TRBV27 and TRBJ2-6; no reliable D call. The CDR3 loop reads CASSLRRTGANVLTF. Written as DNA, the CDR3 is TGTGCCAGCAGTCTAAGGCGGACTGGGGCCAACGTCCTGACTTTC.